Presented here are 10 T cell receptor beta chains from one specimen sequenced in a study of T cells in Graves' hyperthyroidism and ophthalmopathy. RNA transcripts gave rise to amplified TCR beta CDR3 regions. TCR CDR3 underwent first-round RT-PCR with the HTBI primer set. In TCRdb, the multiplex PCR reads were re-called with MiXCR into one record per CDR3 protein. This sample has 600,000 to 900,000 distinct CDR3 sequences, with about a sixth found just once. Material: blood. Every receptor here comes from a man between 18 and 29 years old with Graves' hyperthyroidism.

There are a few counts of this clonotype. The chain joins TRBV19 to TRBJ2-5; TRBD1 matches at 10 bases. CDR1 LNHDA and CDR2 SQIVND come from the germline V gene (reference sequence). With 5 bases clipped from V and 4 bases from J, the junction kept 7 bases outside the gene matches. The CDR3 has 15 residues. The CDR3 loop is CASSPGQGRPETQYF. CDR3 in DNA: TGTGCCAGTAGTCCGGGACAGGGGCGCCCAGAGACCCAGTACTTC.

This clonotype was recorded a few times. The rearrangement uses TRBV9 and TRBJ2-1; D is possibly TRBD2 (6 bases). The V and J ends lost 3 bases and 9 bases respectively, with 28 bases between them. The CDR3 spans 18 residues. The V gene's germline CDR1 is SGDLS and CDR2 YYNGEE. CDR3 sequence: CASSAEPVAGRNNFEQFF. The CDR3 DNA sequence: TGTGCCAGCAGCGCAGAGCCTGTGGCGGGAAGAAACAATTTTGAGCAGTTCTTC.

Of note for this clonotype: A much larger clone differs from this one at a single base, so this may be a read error. The V and J genes are TRBV10-3 and TRBJ2-3; D is unclear. This CDR3 has 14 amino acids. V lost 6 bases to trimming and J lost 0 bases, with 10 bases between them. Germline V gene sequence: CDR1 ENHRY, CDR2 SYGVKD. CDR3 in DNA: TGTGCCATCAGCCAGACCGCTAGCACAGATACGCAGTATTTT. Amino acid sequence: CAISQTASTDTQYF.

This clonotype was seen only a few times. The V and J genes are TRBV20-1 and TRBJ2-7; no definite D call. The V gene's germline CDR1 is DFQATT and CDR2 SNEGSKA (reference sequence). Trimming cost V 0 bases and J 0 bases, with 9 bases left between them. The CDR3 has 14 amino acids. The CDR3 coding sequence is TGCAGTGCTAGAGATGCGGTAGCCTCCTACGAGCAGTACTTC. Translated, it gives CSARDAVASYEQYF.

This clonotype was detected many times. The V gene is TRBV28, the J gene TRBJ2-7, with TRBD1 as a possible D gene (6 bases). In germline, CDR1 is MDHEN, CDR2 SYDVKM. Trimming shortened V by 6 bases and J by 1 base, and 13 bases separated the two germline ends. The CDR3 runs to 14 residues. Written as DNA, the CDR3 is TGTGCCAGCAGCTCTAATCAGGGGTCCTACGAGCAGTACTTC. Translation: CASSSNQGSYEQYF.

This clonotype was seen only a few times. The genes are TRBV10-2 and TRBJ2-3; TRBD2 agrees at 13 bases. The CDR3 is 14 amino acids. Germline CDR1 reads WSHSY; CDR2 reads SAAADI. The junction had 2 bases not matched to a gene; V was cut back by 6 bases and J by 5 bases. CDR3 residues: CASRGLAGIDTQYF. CDR3 in DNA: TGCGCCAGCAGGGGACTAGCGGGAATAGATACGCAGTATTTT.

Ten or more counts support this clonotype. CDR3 DNA sequence: TGTGCCAGCAGTGCTCAGGACCGTAGGAACAATGAGCAGTTCTTC. Residues: CASSAQDRRNNEQFF. The chain combines TRBV2 with TRBJ2-1; D call uncertain. Germline CDR1 SNHLY, CDR2 FYNNEI. This CDR3 is built from 15 residues. Trimming took 4 bases from V and 5 from J, leaving 15 bases between them.

This clonotype appeared many times. V usage is TRBV12-3 or TRBV12-4 and J usage is TRBJ2-7, with D possibly being TRBD2 (5 bases). The CDR3 runs to 12 residues. The V gene lost 3 bases and the J gene lost 7 bases, with 10 bases spanning the gap. CDR3 region: CASSFSGMEQYF. The CDR3 coding sequence is TGTGCCAGCAGTTTCTCGGGGATGGAGCAGTACTTC.

This clonotype was found many times. The CDR3 DNA reads as TGTGCCAGCCAACCCCTAGGGCACCAAGAGACCCAGTACTTC. Translating it yields CASQPLGHQETQYF. The chain couples TRBV28 to TRBJ2-5; D unresolved. Trimming removed 8 bases at V and 0 bases at J, with 13 bases between. Germline V gene data show CDR1 as MDHEN and CDR2 as SYDVKM. The CDR3 totals 14 residues.

The chain recombines TRBV18 with TRBJ1-2; D gene ambiguous. Trimming shortened V by 3 bases and J by 4 bases, and 18 bases separated the two germline ends. The CDR3 length is 16 residues. In germline, CDR1 is KGHSH, CDR2 LQKENI. The CDR3 is CASSPSTSQMSYGYTF. For the CDR3, the DNA is TGTGCCAGCTCACCGTCGACTTCGCAAATGTCCTATGGCTACACCTTC.